This is a list of T cell receptor beta chains from one sample in a study of T cells in Graves' hyperthyroidism and ophthalmopathy. TCRdb ran MiXCR on the multiplex PCR reads and lists one entry per CDR3 protein. The sample lists 340,000 or so distinct CDR3 sequences, around 23% occurring once. Sequenced sample: blood. The source is a woman between 50 and 59 years old with Graves' hyperthyroidism. The CDR3 runs from the conserved cysteine through the conserved F or W. The D gene is left open where the match is weak. A row's size may be missing; if present it is once, few, many or a size class.

clone size: NA
V gene: TRBV20-1
J gene: TRBJ2-7
D gene: NA
CDR3 protein: CSARGRESSYEQYF
CDR3 DNA: TGCAGTGCTAGGGGCAGGGAGAGCTCCTACGAGCAGTACTTC

clone size: many
V gene: TRBV10-3
J gene: TRBJ1-1
D gene: NA
CDR3 protein: CATGWTDTEAFF
CDR3 DNA: TGTGCCACAGGGTGGACAGATACTGAAGCTTTCTTT

clone size: many
V gene: TRBV20-1
J gene: TRBJ1-2
D gene: NA
CDR3 protein: CSASPDGPYGYTF
CDR3 DNA: TGCAGTGCTAGTCCCGACGGACCCTATGGCTACACCTTC

clone size: many
V gene: TRBV20-1
J gene: TRBJ2-7
D gene: NA
CDR3 protein: CSARPEGDYEQYF
CDR3 DNA: TGCAGTGCTAGGCCCGAAGGGGACTACGAGCAGTACTTC

clone size: NA
V gene: TRBV5-6
J gene: TRBJ1-5
D gene: TRBD1
CDR3 protein: CASSSTAGGYQPQHF
CDR3 DNA: TGTGCCAGCAGCTCTACCGCAGGGGGTTATCAGCCCCAGCATTTT

clone size: many
V gene: TRBV2
J gene: TRBJ1-5
D gene: NA
CDR3 protein: CASSVKGGLSNQPQHF
CDR3 DNA: TGTGCCAGCAGTGTCAAAGGGGGATTGAGCAATCAGCCCCAGCATTTT

clone size: NA
V gene: TRBV30
J gene: TRBJ1-5
D gene: TRBD1
CDR3 protein: CAWNTGQGEQPQHF
CDR3 DNA: TGTGCCTGGAACACGGGACAGGGTGAGCAGCCCCAGCATTTT

clone size: NA
V gene: TRBV2
J gene: TRBJ2-7
D gene: NA
CDR3 protein: CASSDSGNEQYF
CDR3 DNA: TGTGCCAGCAGTGATAGCGGAAACGAGCAGTACTTC

clone size: many
V gene: TRBV5-6
J gene: TRBJ2-1
D gene: TRBD1
CDR3 protein: CASSLPDRGNEQFF
CDR3 DNA: TGTGCCAGCAGCTTACCAGACAGGGGCAATGAGCAGTTCTTC

clone size: NA
V gene: TRBV11-3
J gene: TRBJ1-2
D gene: NA
CDR3 protein: CASKVEGAGGGYTF
CDR3 DNA: TGTGCCAGCAAAGTGGAGGGCGCCGGGGGCGGCTACACCTTC

clone size: many
V gene: TRBV4-1
J gene: TRBJ2-7
D gene: NA
CDR3 protein: CASSQETIMQTSYEQYF
CDR3 DNA: TGCGCCAGCAGCCAAGAGACGATCATGCAGACCTCCTACGAGCAGTACTTC

clone size: many
V gene: TRBV7-9
J gene: TRBJ2-3
D gene: TRBD2
CDR3 protein: CASSSGLAGDADTQYF
CDR3 DNA: TGTGCCAGCAGCTCGGGACTAGCGGGAGATGCAGATACGCAGTATTTT

clone size: many
V gene: TRBV12-3/TRBV12-4
J gene: TRBJ1-2
D gene: TRBD1
CDR3 protein: CASSTGGSNYGYTF
CDR3 DNA: TGTGCCAGCAGTACAGGGGGTTCCAACTATGGCTACACCTTC

clone size: once
V gene: TRBV9
J gene: TRBJ2-2
D gene: NA
CDR3 protein: CASSVGGANTGELFF
CDR3 DNA: TGTGCCAGCAGCGTCGGAGGTGCGAACACCGGGGAGCTGTTTTTT

clone size: few
V gene: TRBV13
J gene: TRBJ1-2
D gene: NA
CDR3 protein: CASSAGTSDYGYTF
CDR3 DNA: TGTGCCAGCAGCGCCGGGACCTCGGACTATGGCTACACCTTC

clone size: few
V gene: TRBV6-1
J gene: TRBJ1-1
D gene: NA
CDR3 protein: CASSATTTGILNTEASF
CDR3 DNA: TGTGCCAGCAGTGCCACCACCACGGGCATTTTGAACACTGAAGCTTCCTTT

clone size: many
V gene: TRBV12-3/TRBV12-4
J gene: TRBJ1-1
D gene: NA
CDR3 protein: CASSLARGFAEAFF
CDR3 DNA: TGTGCCAGCAGTTTAGCGCGGGGGTTCGCTGAAGCTTTCTTT

clone size: many
V gene: TRBV12-3/TRBV12-4
J gene: TRBJ2-1
D gene: NA
CDR3 protein: CASSREYEQFF
CDR3 DNA: TGTGCCAGCAGTCGGGAGTATGAGCAGTTCTTC

clone size: NA
V gene: TRBV4-1
J gene: TRBJ1-4
D gene: TRBD1
CDR3 protein: CASSKEGTGQGAEKLFF
CDR3 DNA: TGTGCCAGCAGCAAAGAAGGGACGGGACAGGGGGCTGAAAAACTGTTTTTT

clone size: many
V gene: TRBV28
J gene: TRBJ2-1
D gene: NA
CDR3 protein: CASSPPGEQFF
CDR3 DNA: TGTGCCAGCAGTCCGCCTGGTGAGCAGTTCTTC

clone size: many
V gene: TRBV3-1
J gene: TRBJ1-1
D gene: TRBD1
CDR3 protein: CASSQDSDRANTEAFF
CDR3 DNA: TGTGCCAGCAGCCAAGACTCGGACAGGGCGAACACTGAAGCTTTCTTT

clone size: few
V gene: TRBV5-1
J gene: TRBJ2-1
D gene: NA
CDR3 protein: CASSLVPTISYNEQFF
CDR3 DNA: TGCGCCAGCAGCTTGGTCCCTACAATCTCCTACAATGAGCAGTTCTTC

clone size: once
V gene: TRBV28
J gene: TRBJ2-3
D gene: TRBD2
CDR3 protein: CASSPALAGFTDTQYF
CDR3 DNA: TGTGCCAGCAGCCCGGCACTAGCGGGGTTCACAGATACGCAGTATTTT

clone size: few
V gene: TRBV5-1
J gene: TRBJ1-1
D gene: NA
CDR3 protein: CASTPQRGLNTEAFF
CDR3 DNA: TGCGCCAGCACCCCGCAGCGGGGCCTGAACACTGAAGCTTTCTTT

clone size: many
V gene: TRBV11-2
J gene: TRBJ2-3
D gene: TRBD1
CDR3 protein: CASSAPHRDRGDTQYF
CDR3 DNA: TGTGCCAGCAGCGCACCCCACCGGGACAGGGGGGATACGCAGTATTTT

clone size: many
V gene: TRBV6-2/TRBV6-3
J gene: TRBJ2-7
D gene: TRBD1
CDR3 protein: CASSSQTGIRSSEQYF
CDR3 DNA: TGTGCCAGCAGTTCTCAGACAGGGATAAGGAGTAGCGAGCAGTACTTC

clone size: many
V gene: TRBV3-1
J gene: TRBJ2-7
D gene: NA
CDR3 protein: CASSSPRSEQYF
CDR3 DNA: TGTGCCAGCAGCTCCCCTCGCTCCGAGCAGTACTTC

clone size: NA
V gene: TRBV28
J gene: TRBJ1-5
D gene: NA
CDR3 protein: CASSLRSGGNQPQHF
CDR3 DNA: TGTGCCAGCAGTTTACGGTCAGGGGGCAATCAGCCCCAGCATTTT

clone size: many
V gene: TRBV12-3/TRBV12-4
J gene: TRBJ1-5
D gene: NA
CDR3 protein: CASSFLRDGYNQPQHF
CDR3 DNA: TGTGCCAGCAGTTTCCTCCGTGACGGATACAATCAGCCCCAGCATTTT

clone size: many
V gene: TRBV5-1
J gene: TRBJ2-1
D gene: NA
CDR3 protein: CASSSRAPVDEQFF
CDR3 DNA: TGCGCCAGCAGCTCCCGGGCCCCCGTCGATGAGCAGTTCTTC

clone size: many
V gene: TRBV2
J gene: TRBJ1-2
D gene: NA
CDR3 protein: CASRTTGRHPYGYTF
CDR3 DNA: TGTGCCAGCAGAACTACAGGGAGGCACCCCTATGGCTACACCTTC

clone size: many
V gene: TRBV28
J gene: TRBJ2-1
D gene: NA
CDR3 protein: CASSPTGRGSYNEQFF
CDR3 DNA: TGTGCCAGCAGTCCCACCGGGAGAGGCTCCTACAATGAGCAGTTCTTC

clone size: many
V gene: TRBV7-2
J gene: TRBJ2-2
D gene: NA
CDR3 protein: CASSLVVIQDTGELFF
CDR3 DNA: TGTGCCAGCAGCTTAGTGGTCATTCAAGACACCGGGGAGCTGTTTTTT

clone size: few
V gene: TRBV6-1
J gene: TRBJ2-1
D gene: NA
CDR3 protein: CAYRSLPYNEQFF
CDR3 DNA: TGTGCCTACAGGAGTTTGCCCTACAATGAGCAGTTCTTC

clone size: NA
V gene: TRBV6-5
J gene: TRBJ1-1
D gene: TRBD1
CDR3 protein: CASSSAHDRGNTEAFF
CDR3 DNA: TGTGCCAGCAGTTCGGCACACGACAGGGGGAACACTGAAGCTTTCTTT

clone size: many
V gene: TRBV3-1
J gene: TRBJ2-3
D gene: TRBD2
CDR3 protein: CASSHIAGGTDTQYF
CDR3 DNA: TGTGCCAGCAGCCATATAGCGGGTGGCACAGATACGCAGTATTTT

clone size: few
V gene: TRBV19
J gene: TRBJ2-2
D gene: TRBD1
CDR3 protein: CASSIPGQGNTGELFF
CDR3 DNA: TGTGCCAGTAGTATACCGGGACAGGGCAACACCGGGGAGCTGTTTTTT

clone size: NA
V gene: TRBV29-1
J gene: TRBJ2-4
D gene: NA
CDR3 protein: CSVEGAQGDIQYF
CDR3 DNA: TGCAGCGTTGAAGGAGCACAAGGAGACATTCAGTACTTC

clone size: NA
V gene: TRBV27
J gene: TRBJ2-7
D gene: TRBD1
CDR3 protein: CASSSGGTGLYEQYF
CDR3 DNA: TGTGCCAGCAGTTCTGGGGGGACAGGGTTGTACGAGCAGTACTTC

clone size: NA
V gene: TRBV20-1
J gene: TRBJ2-7
D gene: TRBD2
CDR3 protein: CSASHGTSGSYEQYF
CDR3 DNA: TGCAGTGCTAGTCACGGGACTAGCGGGAGTTACGAGCAGTACTTC

clone size: many
V gene: TRBV5-1
J gene: TRBJ2-7
D gene: NA
CDR3 protein: CASSLAGPLRSYEQYF
CDR3 DNA: TGCGCCAGCAGCTTGGCAGGGCCGCTACGCTCCTACGAGCAGTACTTC

clone size: many
V gene: TRBV6-5
J gene: TRBJ2-7
D gene: NA
CDR3 protein: CASSYGGSYEQYF
CDR3 DNA: TGTGCCAGCAGTTATGGGGGGTCCTACGAGCAGTACTTC

clone size: NA
V gene: TRBV7-9
J gene: TRBJ2-2
D gene: NA
CDR3 protein: CASTKGDTNTGELFF
CDR3 DNA: TGTGCCAGCACCAAAGGGGACACAAACACCGGGGAGCTGTTTTTT

clone size: few
V gene: TRBV18
J gene: TRBJ1-4
D gene: NA
CDR3 protein: CASSFGQSEKLFF
CDR3 DNA: TGTGCCAGCTCTTTCGGACAGAGCGAAAAACTGTTTTTT

clone size: few
V gene: TRBV18
J gene: TRBJ2-3
D gene: TRBD1
CDR3 protein: CASSMGQLSTDTQYF
CDR3 DNA: TGTGCCAGCTCCATGGGACAGCTAAGCACAGATACGCAGTATTTT

clone size: NA
V gene: TRBV28
J gene: TRBJ2-7
D gene: TRBD1
CDR3 protein: CAWEGTGGYEQYF
CDR3 DNA: TGTGCCTGGGAAGGGACAGGGGGTTACGAGCAGTACTTC

clone size: many
V gene: TRBV3-1
J gene: TRBJ2-7
D gene: NA
CDR3 protein: CASSRSSGEQYF
CDR3 DNA: TGTGCCAGCAGCCGAAGCTCAGGGGAGCAGTACTTC

clone size: many
V gene: TRBV5-1
J gene: TRBJ2-7
D gene: TRBD2
CDR3 protein: CASSRTSGGAMTYEQYF
CDR3 DNA: TGCGCCAGCAGCCGGACTAGCGGGGGGGCCATGACCTACGAGCAGTACTTC

clone size: many
V gene: TRBV7-9
J gene: TRBJ2-1
D gene: TRBD1
CDR3 protein: CASSSTGGSYNEQFF
CDR3 DNA: TGTGCCAGCAGCTCGACAGGGGGGTCCTACAATGAGCAGTTCTTC

clone size: many
V gene: TRBV28
J gene: TRBJ2-3
D gene: TRBD2
CDR3 protein: CASSSTSGTSGESTDTQYF
CDR3 DNA: TGTGCCAGCAGTTCCACGTCCGGGACTAGCGGGGAAAGCACAGATACGCAGTATTTT

clone size: many
V gene: TRBV6-1
J gene: TRBJ1-2
D gene: NA
CDR3 protein: CASSEGGNLYGYTF
CDR3 DNA: TGTGCCAGCAGTGAAGGGGGGAATCTCTATGGCTACACCTTC

clone size: many
V gene: TRBV5-6
J gene: TRBJ2-1
D gene: TRBD1
CDR3 protein: CASSFDRGGEQFF
CDR3 DNA: TGTGCCAGCAGCTTCGACAGGGGAGGTGAGCAGTTCTTC

clone size: many
V gene: TRBV6-1
J gene: TRBJ1-2
D gene: NA
CDR3 protein: CASSLERSGVGYTF
CDR3 DNA: TGTGCCAGCAGTCTTGAAAGAAGCGGCGTAGGCTACACCTTC